The clone carrying this TCR beta chain appeared a few times. Its antigen is not identified. Investigators took around 10 milliliters of peripheral blood from every donor. These data belong to a study of blood T cells in healthy people across ages. Overall study findings and caveats: Diversity estimates from one million T cells were considered underestimates.

It was with a sample-barcoded 5' primer and a J-beta primer mix that a second PCR of roughly 6 to 11 cycles was run. All cDNA molecules were each tagged by a template-switch adaptor with 12 random nucleotides. TCRdb redid the calling of the 5' RACE reads with MiXCR, one entry per CDR3 protein. This sample yields roughly 730,000 distinct CDR3 sequences, of which about 61% are seen a single time; roughly 24% belongs to the top ten. The sample comprised blood. This receptor was obtained from a man in his forties or fifties in good health.

This CDR3 is CASTLGQASYEQYF. Written as DNA, the CDR3 is TGTGCCAGCACTCTTGGACAAGCCTCCTACGAGCAGTACTTC. The chain joins TRBV2 to TRBJ2-7; perhaps TRBD1 as D (5 bases). The CDR3 contains 14 residues. Germline lookup yields CDR1 SNHLY and CDR2 FYNNEI. V lost 7 bases and J lost 0, with 13 bases in between.